This T cell receptor (beta chain) was sequenced during a study of CD8+ T cells in alopecia areata. Across the study: Tofacitinib dosing lasted 6 to 18 months, which was then followed by 6 months off drug.

Overall study results and limits: Sequencing of scalp tissue also captures the resident alphabeta T cells of normal skin.

Those with alopecia areata gave lesional scalp punch biopsies and peripheral blood. In regard to this clone: What it binds is unknown.

In each case, RNA was isolated and then reverse transcribed into cDNA as the sequencing template. TCRdb's table, derived via immunoSEQ multiplex PCR, lists solely in-frame clones and lacks some. The data show 130,000 or so clones, approximately 49% seen once. The material sequenced was CD8+ T cells sorted from blood, taken at week 0. The clonotype was recovered from a human donor with alopecia areata.

In DNA, the CDR3 is TGCGCCAGCAGCGCGACTAGCGGGGGACTGATGGAAGATACGCAGTATTTT. Encoded protein: CASSATSGGLMEDTQYF. The V gene is TRBV5-1, the J gene TRBJ2-3; 12 nucleotides match TRBD2. V dropped 4 bases and J dropped 5; count of bases not matched to a gene: 11. The CDR3 length is 17 residues. Per the germline V gene, CDR1 is SGHRS and CDR2 is YFSETQ.